These 4 T cell receptor beta chains share one sample of origin, sequenced in a study of CD8+ T cells in alopecia areata. Treatment in this sample: oral pan-JAK inhibitor, 5-10 mg twice daily. Investigators isolated RNA and reverse transcribed it into cDNA to act as the sequencing template. Sequencing used immunoSEQ multiplex PCR; TCRdb keeps in-frame clones, though not all of them. The sample lists some 160,000 clones; around three fifths were seen once. Material: CD4+ T cells sorted from blood, obtained at week 4, from a patient treated with tofacitinib. These receptors were collected from a human donor with alopecia areata.

This clone was counted only a few times. The chain has TRBV19 and TRBJ2-5; D is perhaps TRBD2 (5 bases). The V end lost 7 bases, the J end lost 3 bases, and 21 bases lay between the germline ends. The CDR3 has 16 amino acids. The V gene's germline CDR1 is LNHDA and CDR2 SQIVND (reference sequence). Here the CDR3 DNA reads TGTGCCAGTACCGCTCGGGCGGCTAGCTCGAAAGAGACCCAGTACTTC. The encoded protein is CASTARAASSKETQYF. The whole variable domain, filled in from reference TRBV19 and TRBJ2-5, reads DGGITQSPKYLFRKEGQNVTLSCEQNLNHDAMYWYRQDPGQGLRLIYYSQIVNDFQKGDIAEGYSVSREKKESFPLTVTSAQKNPTAFYLCASTARAASSKETQYFGPGTRLLVL.

This clone has a single count. This CDR3 is also generated by other DNA sequences in the sample. The chain carries TRBV7-2 and TRBJ2-7; 9 bases match TRBD1. CDR1 SGHTA and CDR2 FQGNSA come from the germline V gene. Trimming removed 2 bases from V and 2 bases from J; junction bases left unmatched: 1. The CDR3 covers 14 residues. CDR3 nucleotides: TGTGCCAGCAGCTTAAGGGACAGGGCCTACGAGCAGTACTTC. It yields the protein CASSLRDRAYEQYF.

The J gene is TRBJ2-7, the V gene TRBV27; D possibly corresponds to TRBD2 (5 bases). Germline assignment: CDR1 MNHEY and CDR2 SMNVEV (reference sequence). The V gene lost 3 bases and the J gene lost 6 bases, with 15 bases spanning the gap. This CDR3 has 14 amino acids. CDR3 sequence (DNA): TGTGCCAGCAGTTTCTCCCACGGGGTTGGCGAGCAGTACTTC. This gives the protein CASSFSHGVGEQYF.

This clone was observed a single time. This sequence joins TRBV4-2 and TRBJ1-4; D may be TRBD1 (5 bases). Trimming took 8 bases from V and 1 from J, leaving 11 bases between them. Germline V gene sequence: CDR1 LGHNA, CDR2 YNFKEQ. The length of the CDR3 is 14 residues. This CDR3 reads CASRQGGTNEKLFF. CDR3 DNA sequence: TGTGCCAGCCGTCAGGGAGGAACTAATGAAAAACTGTTTTTT.